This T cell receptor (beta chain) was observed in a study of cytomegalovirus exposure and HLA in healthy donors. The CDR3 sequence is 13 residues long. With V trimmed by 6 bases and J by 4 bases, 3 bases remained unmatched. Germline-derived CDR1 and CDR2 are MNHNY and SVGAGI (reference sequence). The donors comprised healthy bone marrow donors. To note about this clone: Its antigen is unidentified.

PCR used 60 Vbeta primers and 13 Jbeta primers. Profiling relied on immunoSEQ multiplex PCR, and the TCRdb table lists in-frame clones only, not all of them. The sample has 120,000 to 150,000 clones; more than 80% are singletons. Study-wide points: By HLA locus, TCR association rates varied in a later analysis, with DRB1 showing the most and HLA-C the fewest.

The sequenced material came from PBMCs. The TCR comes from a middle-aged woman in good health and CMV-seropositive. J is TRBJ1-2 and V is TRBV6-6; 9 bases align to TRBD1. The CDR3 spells CASSPDRGYGYTF. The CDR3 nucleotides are TGTGCCAGCAGCCCGGACAGGGGCTATGGCTACACCTTC.